This is a list of T cell receptor beta chains from one sample in a study of blood T cell repertoires in COVID-19. The protocol was immunoSEQ multiplex PCR, while the TCRdb copy is restricted to in-frame clones and leaves out a portion. The sample has a few hundred thousand clones; about 83% are singletons. The sample was peripheral blood. Receptors were obtained from a woman in her thirties with COVID-19, enrolled during active disease. The CDR3 runs from the conserved cysteine through the conserved F or W. The order of the fields is V gene, clone size, D gene, J gene, CDR3 protein, CDR3 DNA. D genes are given only for firm matches. Some rows mark clone size as missing; the rest say once, few, many or name a class of expanded clone.

TRBV5-5,NA,NA,TRBJ2-7,CASSLNPAGSGSYEQYF,TGTGCCAGCAGCTTGAACCCCGCCGGGTCCGGCTCCTACGAGCAGTACTTC
TRBV27,few,TRBD1,TRBJ2-5,CASSFYDRGETQYF,TGTGCCAGCAGTTTCTATGACAGGGGTGAGACCCAGTACTTC
TRBV28,NA,TRBD1,TRBJ1-4,CASSWRRGRGKLFF,TGTGCCAGCAGTTGGCGGAGGGGGCGCGGAAAACTGTTTTTT
TRBV2,once,TRBD2,TRBJ2-6,CASTGGSGANVLTF,TGTGCCAGCACGGGGGGGTCTGGGGCCAACGTCCTGACTTTC
TRBV5-1,NA,NA,TRBJ2-7,CASSLVQGMNYEQYF,TGCGCCAGCAGCTTGGTGCAGGGGATGAATTACGAGCAGTACTTC
TRBV28,once,TRBD1,TRBJ2-6,CASRLHGITGGSGANVLTF,TGTGCCAGCAGACTACACGGTATTACAGGGGGCTCTGGGGCCAACGTCCTGACTTTC
TRBV5-1,NA,TRBD2,TRBJ2-1,CASSFFSSGRVGPNEQFF,TGCGCCAGCAGCTTTTTCTCTAGCGGGAGAGTTGGGCCCAATGAGCAGTTCTTC
TRBV6-6,NA,TRBD1,TRBJ1-5,CASSDTGGWHF,TGTGCCAGCAGTGATACAGGGGGCTGGCATTTT
TRBV11-3,NA,NA,TRBJ2-2,CASSPEIAANTGELFF,TGTGCCAGCAGCCCCGAAATTGCAGCGAACACCGGGGAGCTGTTTTTT
TRBV7-9,NA,NA,TRBJ1-5,CASSLVQVQPQHF,TGTGCCAGCAGCTTAGTACAGGTTCAGCCCCAGCATTTT
TRBV6-5,once,TRBD1,TRBJ1-2,CASNMGQGVGYTF,TGTGCCAGCAATATGGGACAGGGGGTTGGCTACACCTTC
TRBV3-1/TRBV3-2,NA,NA,TRBJ1-6,CASRETNSPLHF,TGTGCCAGCAGGGAGACGAATTCACCCCTCCACTTT
TRBV3-1/TRBV3-2,NA,NA,TRBJ2-7,CASSRTDSYEQYF,TGTGCCAGCAGCAGGACAGACTCCTACGAGCAGTACTTC
TRBV5-1,NA,TRBD1,TRBJ2-2,CASSHRQGDGELFF,TGCGCCAGCAGCCACCGACAGGGTGACGGGGAGCTGTTTTTT
TRBV28,NA,NA,TRBJ1-5,CASSERDNLRQPQHF,TGTGCCAGCAGTGAAAGGGACAATCTGAGGCAGCCCCAGCATTTT
TRBV3-1/TRBV3-2,once,TRBD1,TRBJ1-5,CASSQDMDRESNQPQHF,TGTGCCAGCAGCCAAGATATGGACAGGGAAAGCAATCAGCCCCAGCATTTT
TRBV28,NA,TRBD1,TRBJ1-2,CASSLDRNYGYTF,TGTGCCAGCAGTTTGGACAGGAACTATGGCTACACCTTC
TRBV6-5,many,TRBD1,TRBJ1-2,CASSYLTGGYGYTF,TGTGCCAGCAGTTACTTAACAGGGGGTTATGGCTACACCTTC
TRBV27,NA,TRBD1,TRBJ2-5,CASSFTSGGRETQYF,TGTGCCAGCAGTTTTACATCAGGGGGTCGAGAGACCCAGTACTTC
TRBV7-2,NA,NA,TRBJ2-3,CASSALLGLSDTQYF,TGTGCCAGCAGCGCCTTACTAGGTCTCTCAGATACGCAGTATTTT
TRBV4-2,NA,TRBD2,TRBJ2-7,CASSQVLAASYEQYF,TGTGCCAGCAGCCAAGTACTAGCGGCCTCCTACGAGCAGTACTTC
TRBV9,NA,TRBD1,TRBJ1-3,CASSPLPGTGGNTIYF,TGTGCCAGCAGCCCTCTCCCCGGGACAGGGGGAAACACCATATATTTT
TRBV15,NA,NA,TRBJ2-5,CATGEGGQETQYF,TGTGCCACAGGGGAGGGGGGGCAAGAGACCCAGTACTTC
TRBV5-1,NA,TRBD1,TRBJ2-1,CASGTVSSYNEQFF,TGCGCCAGCGGGACAGTCAGCTCCTACAATGAGCAGTTCTTC
TRBV6-6,NA,NA,TRBJ1-2,CASSKGLYYGYTF,TGTGCCAGCAGCAAGGGACTGTACTATGGCTACACCTTC
TRBV10-3,many,TRBD2,TRBJ2-3,CAIRRGLAATDTQYF,TGTGCCATCAGGAGGGGACTAGCGGCCACAGATACGCAGTATTTT
TRBV5-6,few,TRBD2,TRBJ2-1,CASSSLGGTSANEQFF,TGTGCCAGCAGCTCGTTGGGGGGGACTAGCGCAAATGAGCAGTTCTTC
TRBV19,NA,NA,TRBJ1-2,CASSIAEATGRYTF,TGTGCCAGTAGTATAGCTGAGGCCACAGGCCGCTACACCTTC
TRBV28,NA,TRBD1,TRBJ1-5,CASSKTGGAGVGQPQHF,TGTGCCAGCAGTAAGACAGGGGGCGCGGGAGTGGGACAGCCCCAGCATTTT
TRBV5-1,NA,NA,TRBJ2-5,CASSYNPEETQYF,TGCGCCAGCAGCTACAATCCCGAAGAGACCCAGTACTTC
TRBV6-4,NA,TRBD1,TRBJ2-1,CASSDIGQDYNEQFF,TGTGCCAGCAGTGACATAGGACAGGACTACAATGAGCAGTTCTTC
TRBV7-9,NA,NA,TRBJ1-4,CASGPQPTNEKLFF,TGTGCCAGCGGGCCTCAACCAACTAATGAAAAACTGTTTTTT
TRBV5-1,NA,TRBD1,TRBJ1-5,CASSLGETGFNQPQHF,TGCGCCAGCAGCTTGGGGGAGACAGGGTTCAATCAGCCCCAGCATTTT
TRBV30,NA,NA,TRBJ1-2,CAWGHRVIGGYTF,TGTGCCTGGGGGCACAGGGTAATCGGCGGCTACACCTTC
TRBV11-2,NA,TRBD1,TRBJ2-5,CASSSDRGRETQYF,TGTGCCAGCAGCTCAGACAGGGGGCGAGAGACCCAGTACTTC
TRBV9,NA,NA,TRBJ2-1,CASSVEGGSEQFF,TGTGCCAGCAGCGTAGAGGGAGGTAGTGAGCAGTTCTTC
TRBV7-3,NA,TRBD2,TRBJ2-1,CASSLNAPMAGDINEQFF,TGTGCCAGCAGCTTAAATGCCCCAATGGCGGGAGATATAAATGAGCAGTTCTTC
TRBV27,NA,NA,TRBJ2-7,CASSLGGRTPGEQYF,TGTGCCAGCAGTTTAGGGGGGAGGACTCCGGGGGAGCAGTACTTC
TRBV6-6,NA,TRBD1,TRBJ2-7,CASSYPGQGVEQYF,TGTGCCAGCAGTTACCCAGGACAGGGTGTCGAGCAGTACTTC
TRBV27,NA,TRBD2,TRBJ2-2,CASSHGRSTGELFF,TGTGCCAGCAGTCACGGGAGGTCCACCGGGGAGCTGTTTTTT
TRBV24-1,NA,NA,TRBJ2-7,CATSDRADNEQYF,TGTGCCACCAGTGACAGGGCGGACAACGAGCAGTACTTC
TRBV6-5,NA,TRBD1,TRBJ2-3,CASSFGTGGSDTQYF,TGTGCCAGCAGTTTTGGGACAGGGGGCTCAGATACGCAGTATTTT
TRBV27,NA,TRBD1,TRBJ1-3,CASAPGQHILSGNTIYF,TGTGCCAGCGCTCCGGGACAGCATATCCTCTCTGGAAACACCATATATTTT
TRBV11-3,few,NA,TRBJ2-3,CASSPSVPSLGGTDTQYF,TGTGCCAGCAGCCCCAGCGTCCCTTCTCTAGGCGGCACAGATACGCAGTATTTT
TRBV19,NA,NA,TRBJ1-4,CASSPSGRYINEKLFF,TGTGCCAGTAGTCCCTCGGGGAGGTATATTAATGAAAAACTGTTTTTT
TRBV6-5,NA,TRBD1,TRBJ2-3,CASSRGQGGTDTQYF,TGTGCCAGCAGTAGGGGACAGGGAGGCACAGATACGCAGTATTTT
TRBV5-1,NA,TRBD1,TRBJ1-6,CASSSGTDNSPLHF,TGCGCCAGCAGCTCCGGGACAGATAATTCACCCCTCCACTTT
TRBV27,NA,NA,TRBJ2-7,CASSQGYEQYF,TGTGCCAGCAGTCAGGGCTACGAGCAGTACTTC
TRBV6-1,NA,TRBD2,TRBJ2-1,CASRVLAGVYEQFF,TGTGCCAGCAGAGTTCTAGCGGGAGTGTATGAGCAGTTCTTC
TRBV24-1,NA,TRBD2,TRBJ2-1,CATTPPPGTSMDEQFF,TGTGCCACCACTCCGCCTCCCGGGACTAGCATGGATGAGCAGTTCTTC
TRBV29-1,NA,NA,TRBJ1-2,CSVEDGVQGGYTF,TGCAGCGTTGAAGATGGGGTGCAGGGAGGCTACACCTTC
TRBV30,NA,NA,TRBJ1-1,CAYLRAMNTEAFF,TGTGCCTACTTGCGGGCTATGAACACTGAAGCTTTCTTT
TRBV28,once,TRBD1,TRBJ1-5,CASRARDRGFQPQHF,TGTGCCAGCAGGGCCCGGGACAGGGGATTTCAGCCCCAGCATTTT
TRBV20-1,NA,TRBD1,TRBJ1-1,CSASSNRGRNTEAFF,TGCAGTGCTAGTTCGAACAGGGGGCGGAATACTGAAGCTTTCTTT
TRBV6-6,NA,NA,TRBJ1-3,CASTPNSSGNTIYF,TGTGCCAGCACCCCCAATAGCTCTGGAAACACCATATATTTT
TRBV7-3,NA,TRBD2,TRBJ2-7,CASSLYASGGGSYEQYF,TGTGCCAGCAGCTTATACGCTAGCGGGGGTGGTTCCTACGAGCAGTACTTC
TRBV27,NA,NA,TRBJ1-2,CASSQGRGYTF,TGTGCCAGCAGCCAGGGTCGGGGCTACACCTTC
TRBV29-1,few,TRBD1,TRBJ1-1,CSAGQGMNTEAFF,TGCAGCGCTGGACAGGGTATGAACACTGAAGCTTTCTTT
TRBV18,NA,NA,TRBJ1-3,CASSPQEGAYSGNTIYF,TGTGCCAGCTCACCACAGGAGGGCGCCTACTCTGGAAACACCATATATTTT